This T cell receptor (beta chain) comes out of a study of CD8+ T cells in alopecia areata. The treatment was: oral pan-JAK inhibitor, 5-10 mg twice daily. Reverse transcribed after extraction, RNA yielded cDNA as the sequencing template. Sequencing was performed with immunoSEQ multiplex PCR; in TCRdb, only in-frame clones are kept and a portion is missing. This table holds some 120,000 clones, over 60% found once. This specimen consisted of CD4+ T cells sorted from blood, obtained at week 4, from a patient treated with tofacitinib. The receptor was isolated from a human donor with alopecia areata.

CDR3 region: CAWSVRGGSQPQHF. CDR3 coding DNA: TGTGCCTGGAGTGTACGCGGGGGCTCTCAGCCCCAGCATTTT. The chain recombines TRBV30 with TRBJ1-5, with TRBD1 as a possible D gene (6 bases). CDR1 is GTSNPN and CDR2 is SVGIG in the germline V gene (reference sequence). Trimming shortened V by 0 bases and J by 6 bases, and 12 bases separated the two germline ends. This CDR3 region has 14 residues.